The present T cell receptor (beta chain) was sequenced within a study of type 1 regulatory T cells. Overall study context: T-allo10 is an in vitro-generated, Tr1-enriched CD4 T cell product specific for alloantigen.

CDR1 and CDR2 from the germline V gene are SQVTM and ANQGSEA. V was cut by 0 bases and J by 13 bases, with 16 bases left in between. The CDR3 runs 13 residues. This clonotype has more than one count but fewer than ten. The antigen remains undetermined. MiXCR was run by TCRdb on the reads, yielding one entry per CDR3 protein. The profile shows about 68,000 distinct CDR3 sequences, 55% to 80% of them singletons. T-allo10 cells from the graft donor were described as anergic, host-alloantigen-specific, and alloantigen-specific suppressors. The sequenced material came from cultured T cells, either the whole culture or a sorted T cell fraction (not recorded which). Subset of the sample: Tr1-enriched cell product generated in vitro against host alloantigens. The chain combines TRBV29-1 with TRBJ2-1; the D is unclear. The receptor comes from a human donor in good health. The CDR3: CSVEDLAPDHQFF. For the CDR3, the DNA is TGCAGCGTTGAAGATCTCGCGCCTGATCACCAGTTCTTC.